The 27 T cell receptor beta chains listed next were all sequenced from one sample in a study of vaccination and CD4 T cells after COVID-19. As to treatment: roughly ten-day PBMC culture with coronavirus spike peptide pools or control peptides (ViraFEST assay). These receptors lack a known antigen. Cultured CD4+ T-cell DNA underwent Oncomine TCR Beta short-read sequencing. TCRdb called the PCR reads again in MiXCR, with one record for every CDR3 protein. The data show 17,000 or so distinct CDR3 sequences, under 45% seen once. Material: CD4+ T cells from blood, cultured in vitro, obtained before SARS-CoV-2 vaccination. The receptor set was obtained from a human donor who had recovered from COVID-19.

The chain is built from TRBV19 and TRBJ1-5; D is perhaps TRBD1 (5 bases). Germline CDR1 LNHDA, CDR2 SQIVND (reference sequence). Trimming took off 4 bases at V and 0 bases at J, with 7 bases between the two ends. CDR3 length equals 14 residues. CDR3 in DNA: TGTGCCAGTAGTACCCAGGGTAGCAATCAGCCCCAGCATTTT. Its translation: CASSTQGSNQPQHF.

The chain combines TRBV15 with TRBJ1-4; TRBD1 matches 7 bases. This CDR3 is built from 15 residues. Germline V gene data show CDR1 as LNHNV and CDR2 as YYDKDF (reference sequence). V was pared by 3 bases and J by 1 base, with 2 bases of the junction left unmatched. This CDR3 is CATSSYRGTNEKLFF. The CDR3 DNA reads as TGTGCCACCAGCAGTTACAGGGGAACTAATGAAAAACTGTTTTTT.

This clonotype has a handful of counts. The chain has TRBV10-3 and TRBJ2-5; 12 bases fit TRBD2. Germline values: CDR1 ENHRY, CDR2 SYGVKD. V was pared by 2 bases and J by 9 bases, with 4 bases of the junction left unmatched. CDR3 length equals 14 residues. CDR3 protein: CAISEGLAGRPQYF. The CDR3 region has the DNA TGTGCCATCAGTGAGGGACTAGCGGGGAGACCCCAGTACTTC.

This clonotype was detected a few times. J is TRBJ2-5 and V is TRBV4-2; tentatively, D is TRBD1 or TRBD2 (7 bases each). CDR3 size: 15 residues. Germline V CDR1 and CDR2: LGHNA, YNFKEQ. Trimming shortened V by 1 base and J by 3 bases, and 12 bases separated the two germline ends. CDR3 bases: TGTGCCAGCAGCCAAGGGGGGGGGACAGAAGAGACCCAGTACTTC. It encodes CASSQGGGTEETQYF.

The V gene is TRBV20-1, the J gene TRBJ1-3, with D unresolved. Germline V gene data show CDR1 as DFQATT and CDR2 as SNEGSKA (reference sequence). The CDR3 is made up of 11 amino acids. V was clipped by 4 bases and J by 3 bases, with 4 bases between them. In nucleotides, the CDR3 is TGCAGTGCTAAGAATGGAAACACCATATATTTT. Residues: CSAKNGNTIYF.

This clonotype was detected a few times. In DNA, the CDR3 is TGTGCCAGCTCTACGGGAGTCAGGGGCTATGGCTACACCTTC. Its translation: CASSTGVRGYGYTF. J is TRBJ1-2 and V is TRBV7-8, with D tentatively TRBD1 (6 bases). The V and J ends lost 8 bases and 4 bases respectively, with 17 bases between them. Germline assignment: CDR1 SGHVS and CDR2 FQNEAQ. The CDR3 totals 14 residues.

The CDR3 nucleotides are TGTGCCAGCAGTGGCGGAGCGGCGAACACCGGGGAGCTGTTTTTT. Translation: CASSGGAANTGELFF. This chain joins TRBV25-1 and TRBJ2-2; maybe TRBD2 (5 bases). V was cut by 4 bases and J by 0 bases, with 9 bases left in between. The CDR3 totals 15 residues. The germline V gene encodes CDR1 MGHDK and CDR2 SYGVNS.

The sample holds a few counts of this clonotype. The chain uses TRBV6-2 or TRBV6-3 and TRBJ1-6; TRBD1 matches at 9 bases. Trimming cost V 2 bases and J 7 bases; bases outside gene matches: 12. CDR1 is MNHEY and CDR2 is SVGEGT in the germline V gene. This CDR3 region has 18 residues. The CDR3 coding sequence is TGTGCCAGCAGTTACCACCTCAGACCTGGACAGGGGAATTCACCCCTCCACTTT. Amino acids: CASSYHLRPGQGNSPLHF.

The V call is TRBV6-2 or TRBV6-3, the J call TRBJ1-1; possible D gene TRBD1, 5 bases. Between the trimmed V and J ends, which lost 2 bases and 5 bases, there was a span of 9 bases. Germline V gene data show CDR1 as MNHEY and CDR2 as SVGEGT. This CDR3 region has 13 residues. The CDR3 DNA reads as TGTGCCAGCAGTTACCAGCCAGGGACTGAAGCTTTCTTT. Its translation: CASSYQPGTEAFF.

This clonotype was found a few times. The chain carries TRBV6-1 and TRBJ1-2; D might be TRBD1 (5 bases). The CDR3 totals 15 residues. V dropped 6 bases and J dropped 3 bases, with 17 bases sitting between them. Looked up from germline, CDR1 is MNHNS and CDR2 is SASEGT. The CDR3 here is CASSSLGGTHYGYTF. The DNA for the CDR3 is TGTGCCAGCAGCTCCCTCGGAGGGACCCACTATGGCTACACCTTC.

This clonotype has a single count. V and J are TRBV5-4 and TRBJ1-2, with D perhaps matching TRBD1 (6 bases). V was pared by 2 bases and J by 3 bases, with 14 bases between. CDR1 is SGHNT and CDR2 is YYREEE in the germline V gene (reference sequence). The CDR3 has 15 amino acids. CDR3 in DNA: TGTGCCAGCAGCTTTGCTTCAGGGGCCGACTATGGCTACACCTTC. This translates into CASSFASGADYGYTF.

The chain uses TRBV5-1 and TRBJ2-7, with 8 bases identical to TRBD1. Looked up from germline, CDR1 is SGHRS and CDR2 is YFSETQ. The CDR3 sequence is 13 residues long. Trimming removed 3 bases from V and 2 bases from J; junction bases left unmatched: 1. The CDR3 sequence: CASSSGGPYEQYF. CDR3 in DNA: TGCGCCAGCAGCTCAGGGGGCCCCTACGAGCAGTACTTC. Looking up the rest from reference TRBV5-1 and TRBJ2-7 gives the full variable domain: KAGVTQTPRYLIKTRGQQVTLSCSPISGHRSVSWYQQTPGQGLQFLFEYFSETQRNKGNFPGRFSGRQFSNSRSEMNVSTLELGDSALYLCASSSGGPYEQYFGPGTRLTVT.

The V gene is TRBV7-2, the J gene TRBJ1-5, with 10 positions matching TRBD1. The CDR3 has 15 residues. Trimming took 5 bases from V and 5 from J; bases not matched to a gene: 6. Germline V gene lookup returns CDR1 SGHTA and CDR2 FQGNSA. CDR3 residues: CASSRATGGDQPQHF. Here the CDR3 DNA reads TGTGCCAGCAGCCGGGCGACAGGGGGCGATCAGCCCCAGCATTTT.

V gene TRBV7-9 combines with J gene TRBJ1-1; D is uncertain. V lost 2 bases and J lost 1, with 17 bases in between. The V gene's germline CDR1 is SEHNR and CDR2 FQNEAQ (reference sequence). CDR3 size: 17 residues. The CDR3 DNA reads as TGTGCCAGCAGCTTAAGGGCTAGCGTGGGTTCGAACACTGAAGCTTTCTTT. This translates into CASSLRASVGSNTEAFF.

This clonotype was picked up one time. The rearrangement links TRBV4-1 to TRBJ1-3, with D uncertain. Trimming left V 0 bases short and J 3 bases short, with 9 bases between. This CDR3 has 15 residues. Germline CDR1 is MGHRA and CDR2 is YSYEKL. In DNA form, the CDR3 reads TGCGCCAGCAGCCAAGATTCCGGGGATGGAAACACCATATATTTT. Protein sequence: CASSQDSGDGNTIYF.

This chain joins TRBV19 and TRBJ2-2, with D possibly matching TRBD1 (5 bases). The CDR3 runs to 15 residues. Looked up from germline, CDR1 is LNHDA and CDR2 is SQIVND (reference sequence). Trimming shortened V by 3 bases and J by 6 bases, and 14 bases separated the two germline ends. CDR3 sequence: CASSIGQAGSGELFF. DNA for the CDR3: TGTGCCAGTAGTATTGGTCAGGCAGGGTCCGGGGAGCTGTTTTTT. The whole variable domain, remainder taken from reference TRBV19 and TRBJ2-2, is DGGITQSPKYLFRKEGQNVTLSCEQNLNHDAMYWYRQDPGQGLRLIYYSQIVNDFQKGDIAEGYSVSREKKESFPLTVTSAQKNPTAFYLCASSIGQAGSGELFFGEGSRLTVL.

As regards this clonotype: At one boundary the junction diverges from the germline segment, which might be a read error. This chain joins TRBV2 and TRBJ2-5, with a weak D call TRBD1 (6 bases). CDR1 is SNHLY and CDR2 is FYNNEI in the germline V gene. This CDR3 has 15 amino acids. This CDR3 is CAGSRGGVGQETQYF. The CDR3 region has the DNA TGTGCCGGCAGCAGAGGGGGTGTAGGCCAAGAGACCCAGTACTTC.

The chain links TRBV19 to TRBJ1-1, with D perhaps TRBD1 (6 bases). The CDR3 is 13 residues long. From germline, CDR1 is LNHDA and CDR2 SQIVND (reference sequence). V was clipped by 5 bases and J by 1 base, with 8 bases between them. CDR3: CASSLTGNTEAFF. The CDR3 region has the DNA TGTGCCAGTAGTCTGACAGGGAACACTGAAGCTTTCTTT.

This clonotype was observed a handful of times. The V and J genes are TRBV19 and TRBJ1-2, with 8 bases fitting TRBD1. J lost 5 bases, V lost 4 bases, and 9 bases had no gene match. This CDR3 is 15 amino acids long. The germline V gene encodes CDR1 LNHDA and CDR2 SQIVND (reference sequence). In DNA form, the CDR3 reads TGTGCCAGTAGTAGTGCGCCAGGGGGCGAATATGGCTACACCTTC. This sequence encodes CASSSAPGGEYGYTF.

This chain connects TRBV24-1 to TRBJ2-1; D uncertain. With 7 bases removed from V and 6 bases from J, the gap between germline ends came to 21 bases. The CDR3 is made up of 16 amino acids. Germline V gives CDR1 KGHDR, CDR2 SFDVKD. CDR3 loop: CATRCLSPRSRNEQFF. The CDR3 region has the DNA TGTGCCACCAGATGTTTAAGCCCTAGGTCACGCAATGAGCAGTTCTTC.

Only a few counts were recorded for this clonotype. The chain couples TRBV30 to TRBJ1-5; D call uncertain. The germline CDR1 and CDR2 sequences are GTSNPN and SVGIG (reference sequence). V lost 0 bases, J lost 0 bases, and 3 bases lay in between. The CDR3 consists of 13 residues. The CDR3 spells CAWSVHSNQPQHF. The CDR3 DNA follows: TGTGCCTGGAGTGTACATAGCAATCAGCCCCAGCATTTT.

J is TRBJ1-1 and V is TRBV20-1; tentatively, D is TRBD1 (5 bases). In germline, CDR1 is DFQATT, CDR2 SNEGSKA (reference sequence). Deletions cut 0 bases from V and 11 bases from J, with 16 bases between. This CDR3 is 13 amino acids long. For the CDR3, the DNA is TGCAGTGCTAGAGATTCGGGGCGGTATTCGGCTTTCTTT. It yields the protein CSARDSGRYSAFF.

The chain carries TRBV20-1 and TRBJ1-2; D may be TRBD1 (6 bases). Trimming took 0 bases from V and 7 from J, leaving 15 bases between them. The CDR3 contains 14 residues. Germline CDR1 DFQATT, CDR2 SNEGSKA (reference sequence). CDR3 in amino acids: CSARDREEQGGYTF. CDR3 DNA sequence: TGCAGTGCTAGAGATAGGGAGGAACAGGGTGGCTACACCTTC.

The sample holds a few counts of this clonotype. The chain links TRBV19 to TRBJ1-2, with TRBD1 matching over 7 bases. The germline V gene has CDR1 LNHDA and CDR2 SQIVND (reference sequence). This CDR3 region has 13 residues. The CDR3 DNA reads TGTGCTTCAGAAGGGGGCTTTAACTATGGCTACACCTTC. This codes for CASEGGFNYGYTF.

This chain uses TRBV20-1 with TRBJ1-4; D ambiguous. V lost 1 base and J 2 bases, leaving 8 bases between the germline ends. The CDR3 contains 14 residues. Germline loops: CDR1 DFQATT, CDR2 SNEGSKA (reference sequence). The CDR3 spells CSARGKGTNEKLFF. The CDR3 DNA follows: TGCAGTGCTAGAGGAAAAGGTACTAATGAAAAACTGTTTTTT.

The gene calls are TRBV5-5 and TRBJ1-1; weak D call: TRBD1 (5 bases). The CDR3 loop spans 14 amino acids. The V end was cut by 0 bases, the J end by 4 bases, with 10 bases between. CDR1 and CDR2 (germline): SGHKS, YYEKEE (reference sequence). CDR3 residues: CASSLAGGSTEAFF. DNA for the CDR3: TGTGCCAGCAGCTTGGCCGGGGGGTCCACTGAAGCTTTCTTT.

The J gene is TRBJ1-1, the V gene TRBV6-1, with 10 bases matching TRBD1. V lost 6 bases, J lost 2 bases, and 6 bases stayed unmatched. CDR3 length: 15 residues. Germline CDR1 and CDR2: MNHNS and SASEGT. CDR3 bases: TGTGCCAGCAGGAGGGACAGGGGAGGTAACACTGAAGCTTTCTTT. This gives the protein CASRRDRGGNTEAFF.